This T cell receptor beta chain emerged from a study of PD-L1 blockade in urothelial cancer. As for the study in general: Samples of blood were analyzed 3 weeks (second dose) and 6 weeks after treatment start. The median number of T cells present in blood samples was about 140,000.

This clone was seen more than once but under ten times. V lost 3 bases and J lost 2, with 7 bases in between. The CDR3 loop spans 13 amino acids. From germline, CDR1 is SGHVS and CDR2 FNYEAQ. Patients were living with locally advanced or metastatic urothelial carcinoma. Pretreatment sampling and on-treatment sampling together yielded between 1 and 8 samples for each patient. TCRdb's table, derived via immunoSEQ multiplex PCR, lists solely in-frame clones and lacks some. The sample gives 80,000 to 100,000 clones, roughly 82% of which show up once; more than 8% is in the top ten. The chain joins TRBV7-6 to TRBJ1-2; D gene ambiguous. The specimen comprised PBMCs, sampled around atezolizumab (anti-PD-L1) treatment. This receptor was obtained from a man between 65 and 85 years old with urothelial cancer. In DNA, the CDR3 is TGTGCCAGCAGCTTGAACAAGAACTATGGCTACACCTTC. Protein: CASSLNKNYGYTF.